The 19 T cell receptor beta chains below were found in one sample sequenced in a study of T cell responses to AZD1222 COVID-19 vaccine. Repertoires were generated with immunoSEQ multiplex PCR, while TCRdb's copy carries only in-frame clones and drops some. The data show more than 100,000 clones, 80% to 90% seen once. Sequencing was performed on peripheral blood, taken on day 0 of AZD1222 vaccination. These receptors all come from an adult in good health.

This clone was seen a single time. The chain's CDR3 is CASSQGDGYTF. In DNA form, the CDR3 reads TGCGCCAGCAGCCAGGGGGATGGCTACACCTTC. The chain couples TRBV4-1 to TRBJ1-2, with a possible D match to TRBD1 (5 bases). Germline CDR1 is MGHRA and CDR2 is YSYEKL. This CDR3 region has 11 residues. Trimming removed 3 bases from V and 6 bases from J, with 5 bases in between.

CDR3 residues: CASSSPDTQYF. The CDR3 nucleotides are TGTGCCAGCAGTTCCCCAGATACGCAGTATTTT. J is TRBJ2-3 and V is TRBV12-3 or TRBV12-4; D ambiguous. This CDR3 contains 11 residues. The germline V and J ends were trimmed by 4 bases and 4 bases, with 3 bases remaining between them.

The CDR3 nucleotides are TGTGCCAGCAGCCCCACTCCGGATCCGGGGAACTATGGCTACACCTTC. Amino acids: CASSPTPDPGNYGYTF. This rearrangement joins TRBV9 to TRBJ1-2; D call uncertain. The CDR3 covers 16 residues. Per the germline V gene, CDR1 is SGDLS and CDR2 is YYNGEE. V lost 4 bases and J lost 2, with 18 bases in between.

The chain carries TRBV5-8 and TRBJ2-7; D may be TRBD2 (6 bases). Per germline, CDR1 SGHTS and CDR2 YDEGEE. Trimming removed 2 bases at V and 4 bases at J, with 19 bases between. The CDR3 spans 16 residues. The CDR3 nucleotides are TGTGCCAGCAGCTTCCGCGGGGCTCTTCACCTTTACGAGCAGTACTTC. Residues: CASSFRGALHLYEQYF.

The V gene is TRBV27, the J gene TRBJ2-6; the D gene is possibly TRBD1 (6 bases). This CDR3 spans 15 amino acids. V gave up 5 bases and J gave up 1 base, with 9 bases separating them. The germline CDR1 and CDR2 sequences are MNHEY and SMNVEV (reference sequence). The DNA of the CDR3 is TGTGCCAGCAGTCCAACAGGGTCTGGGGCCAACGTCCTGACTTTC. It translates to CASSPTGSGANVLTF. The complete variable domain, with remaining parts taken from reference TRBV27 and TRBJ2-6, reads EAQVTQNPRYLITVTGKKLTVTCSQNMNHEYMSWYRQDPGLGLRQIYYSMNVEVTDKGDVPEGYKVSRKEKRNFPLILESPSPNQTSLYFCASSPTGSGANVLTFGAGSRLTVL.

The chain links TRBV7-2 to TRBJ1-2; D may be TRBD1 (5 bases). Germline-derived CDR1 and CDR2 are SGHTA and FQGNSA. Trimming cost V 7 bases and J 4 bases, with 16 bases left between them. CDR3 length: 14 residues. The CDR3 spells CASTITGGFYGYTF. As DNA, the CDR3 is TGTGCCAGCACCATTACCGGGGGTTTCTATGGCTACACCTTC.

The V gene is TRBV11-1, the J gene TRBJ2-7, with D possibly being TRBD1 (6 bases). Deletions cut 3 bases from V and 2 bases from J, with 14 bases between. The length of the CDR3 is 15 residues. Germline V gives CDR1 SGHAT, CDR2 FQDESV (reference sequence). The CDR3 spells CASSFDRRSTYEQYF. The DNA for the CDR3 is TGTGCCAGCAGCTTTGACAGGAGGAGCACCTACGAGCAGTACTTC.

The V gene is TRBV5-4, the J gene TRBJ2-3; either TRBD1 or TRBD2 may supply D (6 bases each). In germline, CDR1 is SGHNT, CDR2 YYREEE (reference sequence). V lost 0 bases and J lost 4, with 9 bases in between. The CDR3 spans 14 residues. Here the CDR3 DNA reads TGTGCCAGCAGCTTGGCCGGGGGCGCAGATACGCAGTATTTT. Residues: CASSLAGGADTQYF.

The gene calls are TRBV7-2 and TRBJ2-5; D possibly corresponds to TRBD1 (5 bases). Germline V gene lookup returns CDR1 SGHTA and CDR2 FQGNSA. This CDR3 spans 15 amino acids. Deletions cut 2 bases from V and 5 bases from J, with 15 bases between. The CDR3 sequence is CASSLLGKRQETQYF. The CDR3 nucleotides are TGTGCCAGCAGCTTACTAGGGAAGCGACAGGAGACCCAGTACTTC. Based on the CDR3 plus reference TRBV7-2 and TRBJ2-5, the full variable domain is GAGVSQSPSNKVTEKGKDVELRCDPISGHTALYWYRQSLGQGLEFLIYFQGNSAPDKSGLPSDRFSAERTGGSVSTLTIQRTQQEDSAVYLCASSLLGKRQETQYFGPGTRLLVL.

A single count supports this clone. This chain joins TRBV5-1 and TRBJ1-4; possibly TRBD1 for D (6 bases). The CDR3 length is 14 residues. V dropped 0 bases and J dropped 7 bases, with 10 bases sitting between them. Germline CDR1 SGHRS, CDR2 YFSETQ. This CDR3 reads CASSLGGRGEKLFF. The CDR3, as DNA: TGCGCCAGCAGCTTGGGGGGGCGCGGTGAAAAACTGTTTTTT.

The rearrangement uses TRBV19 and TRBJ1-2; possibly TRBD1 for D (6 bases). The CDR3 totals 16 residues. Germline CDR1 LNHDA, CDR2 SQIVND (reference sequence). Trimming removed 9 bases from V and 3 bases from J, with 23 bases in between. CDR3 sequence: CASLPGRGRGDYGYTF. In DNA, the CDR3 is TGTGCCAGCCTCCCGGGCCGGGGGCGCGGAGACTATGGCTACACCTTC. The full variable domain, rest sourced from reference TRBV19 and TRBJ1-2, is DGGITQSPKYLFRKEGQNVTLSCEQNLNHDAMYWYRQDPGQGLRLIYYSQIVNDFQKGDIAEGYSVSREKKESFPLTVTSAQKNPTAFYLCASLPGRGRGDYGYTFGSGTRLTVV.

This sequence joins TRBV19 and TRBJ1-2, with 10 nucleotides matching TRBD1. Germline CDR1 and CDR2: LNHDA and SQIVND (reference sequence). V trimming: 4 bases; J trimming: 2 bases; junction bases outside the gene matches: 7. The CDR3 length is 16 residues. CDR3 residues: CASSTLTGGANYGYTF. The CDR3 nucleotides read TGTGCCAGTAGTACCCTGACAGGGGGCGCGAACTATGGCTACACCTTC.

The J gene is TRBJ1-2, the V gene TRBV29-1; 10 bases fit TRBD1. The germline V gene has CDR1 SQVTM and CDR2 ANQGSEA. V was pared by 4 bases and J by 4 bases, with 9 bases of the junction left unmatched. The CDR3 has 15 residues. CDR3 protein: CSVVGTGERSYGYTF. The CDR3 bases are TGCAGCGTTGTAGGGACAGGGGAGAGAAGCTATGGCTACACCTTC.

CDR3 bases: TGTGCCAGCAGCTTTGGTGTTGGACAGGGGACCTACGAGCAGTACTTC. It yields the protein CASSFGVGQGTYEQYF. This chain links TRBV5-6 with TRBJ2-7, with 9 bases aligning to TRBD1. CDR1 is SGHDT, CDR2 YYEEEE, per germline. V was pared by 2 bases and J by 2 bases, with 8 bases of the junction left unmatched. The CDR3 is 16 amino acids.

This rearrangement joins TRBV5-5 to TRBJ2-3; the D is unclear. Germline-derived CDR1 and CDR2 are SGHKS and YYEKEE (reference sequence). The CDR3 runs to 12 residues. Trimming took off 4 bases at V and 0 bases at J, with 3 bases between the two ends. The CDR3 bases are TGTGCCAGCAGCCTAAGCACAGATACGCAGTATTTT. Its translation: CASSLSTDTQYF.

This chain connects TRBV29-1 to TRBJ2-2; D call uncertain. Germline CDR1 reads SQVTM; CDR2 reads ANQGSEA. V was cut by 2 bases and J by 4 bases, with 5 bases left in between. The length of the CDR3 is 12 residues. The CDR3 sequence is CSVEFGTGELFF. In DNA form, the CDR3 reads TGCAGCGTTGAATTTGGCACCGGGGAGCTGTTTTTT.

The J gene is TRBJ2-7, the V gene TRBV4-1; 8 nucleotides align to TRBD2. Looked up from germline, CDR1 is MGHRA and CDR2 is YSYEKL. The J segment lost 7 bases and the V segment lost 4 bases, leaving 12 bases of the junction unmatched. CDR3 length: 15 residues. The CDR3 here is CASSPERESLREQYF. CDR3 in DNA: TGCGCCAGCAGCCCGGAGCGGGAGTCGCTACGGGAGCAGTACTTC.

This sequence joins TRBV2 and TRBJ2-7; 9 bases map to TRBD1. The CDR3 consists of 15 residues. The germline gives CDR1 SNHLY, CDR2 FYNNEI. V was pared by 8 bases and J by 2 bases, with 10 bases of the junction left unmatched. CDR3 in DNA: TGTGCCAGCCTTGGGACCCGGACAGGGGCCTACGAGCAGTACTTC. Translated, it gives CASLGTRTGAYEQYF.

This clone appeared a few times. This chain links TRBV5-1 with TRBJ1-2; D uncertain. Trimming took off 4 bases at V and 1 base at J, with 11 bases between the two ends. The CDR3 sequence is 14 residues long. CDR1 is SGHRS and CDR2 is YFSETQ in the germline V gene. The CDR3 loop reads CASSPATFNYGYTF. The CDR3, as DNA: TGCGCCAGCAGCCCAGCGACATTTAACTATGGCTACACCTTC.